The clone carrying this T cell receptor beta chain was found many times. Its antigen is not identified. This CDR3 spans 12 amino acids. Germline V CDR1 and CDR2: SQVTM, ANQGSEA. V was clipped by 6 bases and J by 1 base, with 10 bases between them. TCRdb itself ran the 5' RACE reads through MiXCR, one entry per CDR3 protein. The top ten hold roughly 11% of the sample, which has approximately 190,000 distinct CDR3 sequences, 10% to 15% seen once. The source of the sample is a study of CD8 T cells in ankylosing spondylitis. The study's findings and limits: Significant enrichment of disease-linked clones was reported in matched ankylosing spondylitis synovial fluid. What seemed typical of ankylosing spondylitis blood was a TCR beta motif built from 7 or 8 highly homologous variants.

The sample comprised blood, either unsorted or a sorted T cell fraction (not recorded which). The chain joins TRBV29-1 to TRBJ2-7; D may be TRBD1 (6 bases). This TCR derives from a female donor with ankylosing spondylitis or in good health (not recorded which). The CDR3 sequence: CSVGTSSYEQYF. The CDR3 bases are TGCAGCGTCGGGACATCTTCCTACGAGCAGTACTTC.